The 8 T cell receptor beta chains below were found in one sample sequenced in a study of cytomegalovirus exposure and HLA in healthy donors (dated by TCRdb to the late 2010s). Libraries were prepared through the immunoSEQ multiplex PCR assay. The multiplex PCR relied on a mix of 60 forward primers for TCR Vbeta segments and 13 reverse primers for TCR Jbeta segments. TCRdb provides this immuneACCESS table in a form limited to in-frame rearrangements. Some clones are lacking; in checked studies, under half of them reflect an unresolved V gene, and why the rest are absent is not known. This sample comprises 130,000 to 150,000 clones, around 79% of them detected only once. The top ten hold 2.5% to 3.5% of the sample. Sequencing was carried out using PBMCs. The receptors derive from a man in his forties in good health and CMV-seropositive.

The chain links TRBV14 to TRBJ2-1, with TRBD2 matching 14 bases. Germline CDR1 and CDR2: SGHDN and FVKESK. The V gene end was trimmed by 1 base and the J gene end by 3 bases; junction bases not matched to a gene: 11. This CDR3 has 20 residues. The CDR3 region has the DNA TGTGCCAGCAGCCAAGGATGGGGGACTAGCGGGAGATGGAGCTACAATGAGCAGTTCTTC. Protein sequence: CASSQGWGTSGRWSYNEQFF.

The table lists this clone with a count of one. The chain links TRBV4-1 to TRBJ2-5; D uncertain. Germline loops: CDR1 MGHRA, CDR2 YSYEKL. This CDR3 is 16 amino acids long. The V end lost 1 base, the J end lost 5 bases, and 17 bases lay between the germline ends. The CDR3 is CASSQAGVMSRETQYF. CDR3 nucleotides: TGCGCCAGCAGCCAAGCAGGCGTGATGTCCCGGGAGACCCAGTACTTC.

This clone was seen once. The chain recombines TRBV7-3 with TRBJ2-7; D not certain. The CDR3 covers 14 residues. Germline CDR1 is SGHTA and CDR2 is FQGTGA. Trimming shortened V by 5 bases and J by 2 bases, and 13 bases separated the two germline ends. For the CDR3, the DNA is TGTGCCAGCAGCCCCAACGGTGCCCCCTACGAGCAGTACTTC. It encodes CASSPNGAPYEQYF. Based on the CDR3 plus reference TRBV7-3 and TRBJ2-7, the full variable domain is GAGVSQTPSNKVTEKGKYVELRCDPISGHTALYWYRQSLGQGPEFLIYFQGTGAADDSGLPNDRFFAVRPEGSVSTLKIQRTERGDSAVYLCASSPNGAPYEQYFGPGTRLTVT.

This chain links TRBV7-9 with TRBJ2-2; D may be TRBD2 (5 bases). The V end lost 5 bases, the J end lost 0 bases, and 7 bases lay between the germline ends. Germline CDR1 SEHNR, CDR2 FQNEAQ (reference sequence). The length of the CDR3 is 14 residues. DNA for the CDR3: TGTGCCAGCAGCCGGGGATCGAACACCGGGGAGCTGTTTTTT. It is translated as CASSRGSNTGELFF.

The rearrangement uses TRBV7-3 and TRBJ1-2; D is undetermined. V was cut by 0 bases and J by 6 bases, with 11 bases left in between. The CDR3 sequence is 14 residues long. Germline CDR1 is SGHTA and CDR2 is FQGTGA. The CDR3 DNA reads TGTGCCAGCAGCTTAACGGCAGGCTCGGATGGCTACACCTTC. Residues: CASSLTAGSDGYTF.

The chain combines TRBV6-5 with TRBJ1-3; D is unresolved. V shed 9 bases and J shed 0 bases, with 6 bases lying between them. Germline V gene data show CDR1 as MNHEY and CDR2 as SVGAGI. The CDR3 is 12 residues long. For the CDR3, the DNA is TGTGCCAGTCGTAGCTCTGGAAACACCATATATTTT. Its protein product is CASRSSGNTIYF.

V usage is TRBV11-3 and J usage is TRBJ2-2; D may be TRBD2 (5 bases). From germline, CDR1 is SGHNT and CDR2 YENEEA. Trimming cost V 0 bases and J 6 bases, with 5 bases left between them. The CDR3 has 13 residues. CDR3 sequence: CASSLEGAGELFF. CDR3 nucleotides: TGTGCCAGCAGCTTAGAGGGAGCCGGGGAGCTGTTTTTT. The complete variable domain, with remaining parts taken from reference TRBV11-3 and TRBJ2-2, reads EAGVVQSPRYKIIEKKQPVAFWCNPISGHNTLYWYLQNLGQGPELLIRYENEEAVDDSQLPKDRFSAERLKGVDSTLKIQPAELGDSAVYLCASSLEGAGELFFGEGSRLTVL.

In this sample, this clone turned up once. The chain recombines TRBV25-1 with TRBJ1-4; unclear D gene. Germline loops: CDR1 MGHDK, CDR2 SYGVNS. This CDR3 comprises 13 residues. V gave up 2 bases and J gave up 5 bases, with 6 bases separating them. This CDR3 reads CASSEAGNEKLFF. CDR3 DNA: TGTGCCAGCAGTGAAGCGGGCAATGAAAAACTGTTTTTT.